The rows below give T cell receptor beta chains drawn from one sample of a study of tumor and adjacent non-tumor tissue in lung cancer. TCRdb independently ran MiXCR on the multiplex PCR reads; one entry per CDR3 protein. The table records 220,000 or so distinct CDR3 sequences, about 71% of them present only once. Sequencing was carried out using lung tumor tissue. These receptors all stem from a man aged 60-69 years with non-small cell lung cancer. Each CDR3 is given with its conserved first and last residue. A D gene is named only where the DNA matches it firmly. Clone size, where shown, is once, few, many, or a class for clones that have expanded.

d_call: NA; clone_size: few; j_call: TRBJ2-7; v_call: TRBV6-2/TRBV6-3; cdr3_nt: TGTGTCAGCAGTTCCTACTCCGGGACAACCTACGAGCAGTACTTC; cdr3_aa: CVSSSYSGTTYEQYF
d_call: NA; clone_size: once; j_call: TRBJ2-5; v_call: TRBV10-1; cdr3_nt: TGCGCCAGCAGTGGTTCGTCAGCCCAAGAGACCCAGTACTTC; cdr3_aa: CASSGSSAQETQYF
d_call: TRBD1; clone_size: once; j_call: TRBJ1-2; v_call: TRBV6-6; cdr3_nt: TGTGCCAGCACCTTAGACAGGGCAAGGTATGGCTACATCTTC; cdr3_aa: CASTLDRARYGYIF
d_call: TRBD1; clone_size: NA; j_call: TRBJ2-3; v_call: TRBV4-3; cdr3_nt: TGCGCCAGCAACCAGGGACAGGGGCAGTCAGATACGCGGTATTTT; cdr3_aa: CASNQGQGQSDTRYF
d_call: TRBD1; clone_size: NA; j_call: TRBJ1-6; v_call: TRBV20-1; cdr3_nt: TGCAATGCTAAAGATAGGGGACAGGGGAATTACTATAATTCACCCCTCCACTTT; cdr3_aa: CNAKDRGQGNYYNSPLHF
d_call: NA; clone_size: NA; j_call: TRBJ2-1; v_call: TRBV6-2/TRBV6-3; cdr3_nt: TGTGCCAGCAGTTACGATAGTACTGGGAATAAATACAATGAGCAGTTCTTC; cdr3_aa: CASSYDSTGNKYNEQFF
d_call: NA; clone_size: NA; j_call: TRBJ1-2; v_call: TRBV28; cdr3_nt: TGTGCCAGTAGCGAGAACAGGGTTGGCTACACTTTC; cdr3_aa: CASSENRVGYTF
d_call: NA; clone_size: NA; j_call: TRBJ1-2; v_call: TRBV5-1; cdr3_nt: TGCGTCAGCAAAGGCACTATCAATGGCTACACCTTC; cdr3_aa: CVSKGTINGYTF
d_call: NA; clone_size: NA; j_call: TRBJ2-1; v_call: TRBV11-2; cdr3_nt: TGTGCCAGCGGGGGGGCTTGGAATGGTCAGTTCTTC; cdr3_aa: CASGGAWNGQFF
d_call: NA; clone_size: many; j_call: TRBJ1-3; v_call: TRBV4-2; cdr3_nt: TGTGCCAGCAGCCAAGTTGACTTCTCTGGAAACACCATATATTTT; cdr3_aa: CASSQVDFSGNTIYF
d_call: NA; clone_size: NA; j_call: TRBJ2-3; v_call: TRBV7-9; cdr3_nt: TGTGCCAGCAGCTTAATGGCAGCTAGCACAGATACGCAGTATTTT; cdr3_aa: CASSLMAASTDTQYF
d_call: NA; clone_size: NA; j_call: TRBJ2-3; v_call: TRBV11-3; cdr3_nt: TGTGCCAGCAGCTCAGATCCCTGCGTCACAGATACGCAGTATTTT; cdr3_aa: CASSSDPCVTDTQYF
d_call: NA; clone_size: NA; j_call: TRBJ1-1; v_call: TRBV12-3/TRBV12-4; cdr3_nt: TGTGCCAGCAGTTTACCGGGACTGGGTAATTGGAACACTGAAACTTTCTTT; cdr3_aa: CASSLPGLGNWNTETFF
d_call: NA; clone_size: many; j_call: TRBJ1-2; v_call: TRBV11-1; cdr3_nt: TGTGCCAGCAGCTTGGACGGGAGAAACTATGGCTACACCTTC; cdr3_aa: CASSLDGRNYGYTF
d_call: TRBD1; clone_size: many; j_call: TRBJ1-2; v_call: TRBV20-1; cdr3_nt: TGCAGTGCTACCGACAGGGTAGAAGGCTACACCTTC; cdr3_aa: CSATDRVEGYTF
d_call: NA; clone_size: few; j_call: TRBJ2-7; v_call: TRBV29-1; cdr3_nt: TGCAGCGTCTCGGACTCCTACGAGCAGTACTTC; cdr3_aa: CSVSDSYEQYF
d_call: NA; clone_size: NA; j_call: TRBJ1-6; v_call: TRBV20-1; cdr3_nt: TGCAGTGCTAGAGGCAGCCAATTTAATTCACCCCTCCACTTT; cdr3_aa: CSARGSQFNSPLHF
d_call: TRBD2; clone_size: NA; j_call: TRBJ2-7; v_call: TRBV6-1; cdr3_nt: TGTGCCAGCAGTGAAACTAGCGGGGGGTGCGAGCAGTACTTC; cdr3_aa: CASSETSGGCEQYF
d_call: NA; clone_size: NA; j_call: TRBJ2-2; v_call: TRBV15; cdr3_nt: TGTGCCACCAGTCCTAGGGACGGGCGGCCCGGGGAGCTGTTTTTT; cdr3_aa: CATSPRDGRPGELFF
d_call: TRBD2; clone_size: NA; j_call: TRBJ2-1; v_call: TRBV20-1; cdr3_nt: TGCGGTGCGGTGGGCGGGGGGCGAAGCTCCTACAATGAGCAATTCTTC; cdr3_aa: CGAVGGGRSSYNEQFF
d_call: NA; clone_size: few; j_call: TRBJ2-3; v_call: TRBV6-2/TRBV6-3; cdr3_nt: TGTGCCAGCAGTTGGGGCGGGACATCTAGCACAGATACGCAGTATTTT; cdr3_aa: CASSWGGTSSTDTQYF
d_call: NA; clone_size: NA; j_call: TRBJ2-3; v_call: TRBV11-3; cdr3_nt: TGTGCCAGCAGCTTAGATCAGCTAGGAGTATATACGCAGTATTTT; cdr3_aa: CASSLDQLGVYTQYF
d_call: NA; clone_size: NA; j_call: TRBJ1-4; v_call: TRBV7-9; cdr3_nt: TGTGCCAGCAGCTCGACAGTTTACGAAAAACTGTTTTTT; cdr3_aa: CASSSTVYEKLFF
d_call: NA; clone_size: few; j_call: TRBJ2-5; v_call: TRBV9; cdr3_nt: TGTGCCAGCAGCGTAAAATCCGGGACCGGAGGGGGAGAGACCCAGTACTTC; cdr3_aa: CASSVKSGTGGGETQYF
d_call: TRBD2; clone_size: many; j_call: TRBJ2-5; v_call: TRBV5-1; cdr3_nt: TGCGCCAGCAGCTTGGTGTCTAGCGGGGGGACGTACCAAGAGACCCAGTACTTC; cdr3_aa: CASSLVSSGGTYQETQYF
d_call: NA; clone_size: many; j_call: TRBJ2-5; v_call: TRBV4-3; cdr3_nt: TGCGCCAGCAGCCAAGCTGCTGAGACCCAGTACTTC; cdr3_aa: CASSQAAETQYF
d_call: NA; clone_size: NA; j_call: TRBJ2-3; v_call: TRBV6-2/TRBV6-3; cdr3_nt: TGTGCCAGCAGTTCCTCCCCGGGACGGGGCATCACAGATACGCAGTATTTT; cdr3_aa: CASSSSPGRGITDTQYF
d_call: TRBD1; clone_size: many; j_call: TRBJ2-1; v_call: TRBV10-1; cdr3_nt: TGCGCCAGCGGGACAGGGGGGAGCTACAATGAGCAGTTCTTC; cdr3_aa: CASGTGGSYNEQFF
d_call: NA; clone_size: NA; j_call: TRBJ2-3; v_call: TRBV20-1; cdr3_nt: TGCAGTATATTCCAAAGGTCAGATACGCAGTATTTC; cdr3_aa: CSIFQRSDTQYF
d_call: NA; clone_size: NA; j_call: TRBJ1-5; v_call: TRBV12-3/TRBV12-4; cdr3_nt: TGTGTCAGCAGTTTGGGCGGGGGTGGACAGCCCCAGCATTTC; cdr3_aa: CVSSLGGGGQPQHF
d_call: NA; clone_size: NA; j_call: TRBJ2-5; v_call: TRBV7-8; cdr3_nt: TGTGTCAGCAGCTCGCCGGGACACAAAGAGACCCAGTACTTC; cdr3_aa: CVSSSPGHKETQYF
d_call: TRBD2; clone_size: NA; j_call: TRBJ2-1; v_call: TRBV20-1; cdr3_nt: TGCAGTGCTCCACTAGCGGGAAGGGATAAGCAGTTCTTC; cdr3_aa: CSAPLAGRDKQFF
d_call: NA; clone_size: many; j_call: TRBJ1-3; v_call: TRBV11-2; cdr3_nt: TGTGCCAGCAGCCCTCGGGGAAAGCCGTACACCATATATTTT; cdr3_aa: CASSPRGKPYTIYF
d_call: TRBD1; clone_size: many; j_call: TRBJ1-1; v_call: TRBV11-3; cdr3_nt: TGTGCCAGCAGCTCACGGACAGGGAACACTGAAGCTTTCTTT; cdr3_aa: CASSSRTGNTEAFF
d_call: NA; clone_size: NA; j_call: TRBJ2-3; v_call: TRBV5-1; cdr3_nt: TGCGTCAGCAGTATGCGACCCCCCTTGAATACGCAGTATTTT; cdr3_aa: CVSSMRPPLNTQYF
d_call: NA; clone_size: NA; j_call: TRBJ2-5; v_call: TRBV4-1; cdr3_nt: TGCGCCAGCAGCCAAGGCCCAGGAGAGACCCAGTACTTC; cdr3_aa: CASSQGPGETQYF
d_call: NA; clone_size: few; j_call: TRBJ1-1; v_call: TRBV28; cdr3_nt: TGTGCCAGCAGTTCGGTGAACACTGAAGCTTTCTTT; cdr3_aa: CASSSVNTEAFF
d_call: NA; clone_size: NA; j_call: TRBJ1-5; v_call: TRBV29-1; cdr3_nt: TGCAGCGTTGTTAAGAATAGCAATCAGCCCCAGCATTTT; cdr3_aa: CSVVKNSNQPQHF
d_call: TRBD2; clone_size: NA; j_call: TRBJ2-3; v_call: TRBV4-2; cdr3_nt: TGTGCCAACAGCCATCCACTAGCGGGGGCCGTCACAGATACGCATTATTTT; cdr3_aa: CANSHPLAGAVTDTHYF
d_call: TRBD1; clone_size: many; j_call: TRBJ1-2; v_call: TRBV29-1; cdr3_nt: TGCAGCGCCAAAGACAGGGGCTATGGCTACACCTTC; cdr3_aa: CSAKDRGYGYTF
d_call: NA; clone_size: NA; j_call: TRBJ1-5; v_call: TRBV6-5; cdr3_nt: TGTGCCAGCAGCTTGGACACTAGCAATCAGCCCCAGCATTTT; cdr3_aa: CASSLDTSNQPQHF
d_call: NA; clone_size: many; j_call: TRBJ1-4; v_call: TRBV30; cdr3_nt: TGTGCCTGGAGTGTACTGCGAGGGTATAATGAAAAACTGTTTTTT; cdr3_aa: CAWSVLRGYNEKLFF
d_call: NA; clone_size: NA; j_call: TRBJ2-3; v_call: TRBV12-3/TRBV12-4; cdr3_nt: TGTGCCAGCGGTTTGGCGTTGCGCCTCACCACAGATACGCAGTATTTT; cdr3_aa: CASGLALRLTTDTQYF
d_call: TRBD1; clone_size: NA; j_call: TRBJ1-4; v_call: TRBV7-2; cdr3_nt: TGTGCCAGCAGCTTAGCGTGGGGACAGGCTACAACTAATGAAAAACTGTTTTTT; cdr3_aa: CASSLAWGQATTNEKLFF
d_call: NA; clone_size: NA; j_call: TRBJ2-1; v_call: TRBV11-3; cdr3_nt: TGTGCCAACACCTTAGGGTCAATAAGCCCCAATGAGCAGTTCTTC; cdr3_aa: CANTLGSISPNEQFF
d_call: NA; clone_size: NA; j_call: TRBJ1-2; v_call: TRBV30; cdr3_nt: TGTGCCTGGAGTAATAACCTCAAACAGAACAACTATGGCTACACCTTC; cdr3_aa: CAWSNNLKQNNYGYTF
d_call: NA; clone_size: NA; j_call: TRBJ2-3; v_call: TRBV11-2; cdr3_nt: TGTGCCAGCAGCTTATGGTCCCGCACAGATACGCAGTATTTT; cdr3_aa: CASSLWSRTDTQYF
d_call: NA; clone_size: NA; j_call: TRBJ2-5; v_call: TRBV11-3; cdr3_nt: TGTGTCAGCAGCTCATGGTGGGGTTCGGGGGAGACCCAGTACTTC; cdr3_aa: CVSSSWWGSGETQYF
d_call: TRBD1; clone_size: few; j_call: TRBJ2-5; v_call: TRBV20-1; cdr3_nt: TGCAGTGCTAGAGAGGGGACAGTCCAAGAGACCCAGTACTTC; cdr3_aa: CSAREGTVQETQYF
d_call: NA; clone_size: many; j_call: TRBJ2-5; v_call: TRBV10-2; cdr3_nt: TGCGCCAGCAGTGGGGGGGAGACCCAGTACTTC; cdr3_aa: CASSGGETQYF
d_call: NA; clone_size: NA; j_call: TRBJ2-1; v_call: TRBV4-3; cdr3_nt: TGTGCCAGCAGCCAAGATGCGATGTATGAGCAGTTCTTC; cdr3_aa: CASSQDAMYEQFF
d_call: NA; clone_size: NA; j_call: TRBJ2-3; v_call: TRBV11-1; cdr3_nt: TGTGTCAGCAGCTTAGGGCCCTACAGCACAGATATGCAGTATTTT; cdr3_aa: CVSSLGPYSTDMQYF
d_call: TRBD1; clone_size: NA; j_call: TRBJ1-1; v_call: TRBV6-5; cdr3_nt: TGTGCCAGCAGGAAGGACAGGTGGTGGGGCACTGAAGCTTTCTTT; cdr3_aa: CASRKDRWWGTEAFF
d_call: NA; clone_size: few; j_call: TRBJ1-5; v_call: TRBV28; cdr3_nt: TGTGCCAGCAGTTTACCGCTTGTGCCCCAGCATTTT; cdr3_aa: CASSLPLVPQHF
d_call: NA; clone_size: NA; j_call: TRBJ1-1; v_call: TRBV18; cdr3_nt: TGTGCCAGCTCACCAAGGGGGACGGGGAACACTGAAGCTTTCTTT; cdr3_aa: CASSPRGTGNTEAFF
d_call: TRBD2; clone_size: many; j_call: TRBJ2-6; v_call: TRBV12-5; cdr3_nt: TGTGCTAGTGGTCCCCAGACGGGCGGGAGTTCTGGGGCCAACGTCCTGACTTTC; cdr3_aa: CASGPQTGGSSGANVLTF
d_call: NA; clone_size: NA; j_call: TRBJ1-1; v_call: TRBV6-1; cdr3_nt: TGTGCCAGAAGCGATGGGCCGGGGGCCGGAACTGATGCTTTCTTT; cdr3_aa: CARSDGPGAGTDAFF
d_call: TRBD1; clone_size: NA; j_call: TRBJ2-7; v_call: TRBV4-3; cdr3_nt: TGCGCCAGTAGTCAACCGGACAGGGGGGACGAGCAGTACTTC; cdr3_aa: CASSQPDRGDEQYF